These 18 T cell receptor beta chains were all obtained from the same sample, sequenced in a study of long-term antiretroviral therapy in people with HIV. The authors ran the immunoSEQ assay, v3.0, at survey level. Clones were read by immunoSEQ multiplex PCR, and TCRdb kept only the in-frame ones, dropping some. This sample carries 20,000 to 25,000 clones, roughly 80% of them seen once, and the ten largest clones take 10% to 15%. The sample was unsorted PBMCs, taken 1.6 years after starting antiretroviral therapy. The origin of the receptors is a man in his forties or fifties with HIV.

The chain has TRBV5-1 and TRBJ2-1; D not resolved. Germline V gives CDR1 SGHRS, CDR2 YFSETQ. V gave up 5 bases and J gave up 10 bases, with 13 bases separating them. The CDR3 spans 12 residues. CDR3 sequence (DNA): TGCGCCAGCAGTTTCCAAACTACCGAGCAGTTCTTC. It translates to CASSFQTTEQFF.

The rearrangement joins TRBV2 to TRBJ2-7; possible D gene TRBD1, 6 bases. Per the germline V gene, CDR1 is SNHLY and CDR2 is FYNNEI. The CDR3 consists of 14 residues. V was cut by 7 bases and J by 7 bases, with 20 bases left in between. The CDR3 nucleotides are TGTGCCAGCATAAGGGGGACCGGCCGATGGGAGCAGTACTTC. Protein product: CASIRGTGRWEQYF.

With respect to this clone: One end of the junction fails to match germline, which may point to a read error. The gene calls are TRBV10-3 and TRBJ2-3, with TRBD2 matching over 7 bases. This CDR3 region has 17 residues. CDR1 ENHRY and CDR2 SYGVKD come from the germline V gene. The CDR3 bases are TGCCCCACCCGCCCCGAGCGGGGTCGGCCCGGCACAGATACGCAGTATTTT. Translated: CPTRPERGRPGTDTQYF.

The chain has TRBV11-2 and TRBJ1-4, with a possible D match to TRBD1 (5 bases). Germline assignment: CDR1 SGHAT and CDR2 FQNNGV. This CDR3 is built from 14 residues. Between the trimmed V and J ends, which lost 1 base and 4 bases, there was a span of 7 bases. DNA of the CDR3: TGTGCCAGCAGCTTAGCAGGGATTAATGAAAAACTGTTTTTT. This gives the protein CASSLAGINEKLFF.

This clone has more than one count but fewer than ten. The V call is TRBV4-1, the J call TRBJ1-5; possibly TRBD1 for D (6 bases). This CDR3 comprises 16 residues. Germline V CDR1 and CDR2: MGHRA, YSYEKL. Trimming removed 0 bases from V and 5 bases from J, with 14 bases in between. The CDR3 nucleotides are TGCGCCAGCAGCCAAGATCTGGGACAAAAGGATCAGCCCCAGCATTTT. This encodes CASSQDLGQKDQPQHF.

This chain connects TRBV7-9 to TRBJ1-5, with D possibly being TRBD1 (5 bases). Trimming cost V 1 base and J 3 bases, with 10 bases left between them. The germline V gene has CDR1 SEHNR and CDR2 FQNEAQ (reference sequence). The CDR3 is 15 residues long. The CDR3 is CASSLGQGTNQPQHF. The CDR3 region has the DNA TGTGCCAGCAGCTTAGGGCAGGGCACCAATCAGCCCCAGCATTTT.

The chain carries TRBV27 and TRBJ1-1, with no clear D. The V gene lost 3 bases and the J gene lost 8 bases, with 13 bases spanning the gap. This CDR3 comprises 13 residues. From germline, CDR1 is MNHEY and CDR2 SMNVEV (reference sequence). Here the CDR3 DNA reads TGTGCCAGCAGTTTCCTGGCCGGAGAAGAAGCTTTCTTT. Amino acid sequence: CASSFLAGEEAFF.

The CDR3 region has the DNA TGTGCCAGCAGTTTATATGGGGGGAGGGAGCTGTTTTTT. This encodes CASSLYGGRELFF. The chain couples TRBV27 to TRBJ2-2, with D possibly being TRBD2 (6 bases). With 1 base removed from V and 9 bases from J, the gap between germline ends came to 9 bases. Germline loops: CDR1 MNHEY, CDR2 SMNVEV (reference sequence). The CDR3 extends over 13 amino acids.

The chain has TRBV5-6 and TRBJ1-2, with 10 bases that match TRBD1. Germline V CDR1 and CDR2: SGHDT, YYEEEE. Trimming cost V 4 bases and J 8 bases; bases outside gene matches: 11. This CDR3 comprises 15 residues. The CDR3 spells CASSLRDRGFVGYTF. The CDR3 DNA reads TGTGCCAGCAGCCTCCGGGACAGGGGATTTGTGGGCTACACCTTC. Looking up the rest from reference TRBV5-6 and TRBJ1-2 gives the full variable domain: DAGVTQSPTHLIKTRGQQVTLRCSPKSGHDTVSWYQQALGQGPQFIFQYYEEEERQRGNFPDRFSGHQFPNYSSELNVNALLLGDSALYLCASSLRDRGFVGYTFGSGTRLTVV.

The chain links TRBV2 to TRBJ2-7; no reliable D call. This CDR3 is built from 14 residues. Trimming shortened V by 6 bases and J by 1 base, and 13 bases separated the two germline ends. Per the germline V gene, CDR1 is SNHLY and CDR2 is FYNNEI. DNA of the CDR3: TGTGCCAGCAGGGTGAACAGCCAATCCTACGAGCAGTACTTC. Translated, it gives CASRVNSQSYEQYF.

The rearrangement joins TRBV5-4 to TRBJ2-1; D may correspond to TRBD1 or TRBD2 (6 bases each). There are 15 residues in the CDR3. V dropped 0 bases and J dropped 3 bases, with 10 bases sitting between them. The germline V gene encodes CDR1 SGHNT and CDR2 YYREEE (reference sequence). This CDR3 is CASSLAEGGYNEQFF. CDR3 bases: TGTGCCAGCAGCTTGGCAGAGGGGGGCTACAATGAGCAGTTCTTC.

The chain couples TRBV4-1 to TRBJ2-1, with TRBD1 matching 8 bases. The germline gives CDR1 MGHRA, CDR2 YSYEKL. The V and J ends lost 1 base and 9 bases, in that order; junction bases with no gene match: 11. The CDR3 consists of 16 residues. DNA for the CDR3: TGCGCCAGCAGCCAAGGCCCCGTCAGGGGGCTGGGTGAGCAGTTCTTC. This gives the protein CASSQGPVRGLGEQFF.

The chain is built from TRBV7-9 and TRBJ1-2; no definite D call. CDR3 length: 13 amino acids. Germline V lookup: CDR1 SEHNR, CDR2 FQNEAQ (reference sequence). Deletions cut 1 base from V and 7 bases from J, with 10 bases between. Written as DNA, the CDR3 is TGTGCCAGCAGCTTAGAACCCCGACGTGGCTACACCTTC. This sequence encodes CASSLEPRRGYTF.

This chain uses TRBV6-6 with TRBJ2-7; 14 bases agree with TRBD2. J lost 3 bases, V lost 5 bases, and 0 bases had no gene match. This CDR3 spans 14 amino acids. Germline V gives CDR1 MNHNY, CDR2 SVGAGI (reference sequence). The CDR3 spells CASSGLAGGYEQYF. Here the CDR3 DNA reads TGTGCCAGCAGTGGACTAGCGGGGGGCTACGAGCAGTACTTC.

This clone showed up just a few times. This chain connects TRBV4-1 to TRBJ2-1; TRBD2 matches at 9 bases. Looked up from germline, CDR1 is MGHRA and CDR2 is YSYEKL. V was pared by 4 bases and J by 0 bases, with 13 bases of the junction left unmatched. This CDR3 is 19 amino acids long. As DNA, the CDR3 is TGCGCCAGCAGCCCCCGGGGGAGCGGGAGGCCTAGCTCCTACAATGAGCAGTTCTTC. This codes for CASSPRGSGRPSSYNEQFF.

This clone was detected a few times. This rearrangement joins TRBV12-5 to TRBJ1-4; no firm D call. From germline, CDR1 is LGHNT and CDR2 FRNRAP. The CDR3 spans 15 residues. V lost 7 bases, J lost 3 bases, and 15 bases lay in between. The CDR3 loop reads CASANTGVPNEKLFF. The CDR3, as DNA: TGTGCTAGTGCCAACACCGGGGTTCCTAATGAAAAACTGTTTTTT.

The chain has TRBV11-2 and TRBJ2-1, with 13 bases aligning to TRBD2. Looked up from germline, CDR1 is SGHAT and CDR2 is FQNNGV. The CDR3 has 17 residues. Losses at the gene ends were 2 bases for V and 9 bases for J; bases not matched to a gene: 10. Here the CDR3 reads CASSLSRTSGRGGEQFF. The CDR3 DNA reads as TGTGCCAGCAGCTTATCTCGTACTAGCGGGAGGGGTGGTGAGCAGTTCTTC.

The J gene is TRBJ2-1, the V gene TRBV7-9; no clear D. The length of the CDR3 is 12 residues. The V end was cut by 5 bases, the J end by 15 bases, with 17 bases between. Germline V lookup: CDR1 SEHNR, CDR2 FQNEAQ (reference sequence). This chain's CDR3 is CASSESLGFGFF. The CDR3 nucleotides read TGTGCCAGCAGCGAGAGCCTGGGGTTTGGGTTCTTC.